A single sample is the source of the 25 T cell receptor beta chains below, sequenced in a study of control samples from healthy donors and cancer patients. Profiling relied on immunoSEQ multiplex PCR, and the TCRdb table lists in-frame clones only, not all of them. The sample has over 150,000 clones; roughly 94% are singletons. Sequencing used blood. The source of these receptors is a man in his forties or fifties in good health.

J is TRBJ1-1 and V is TRBV2, with 7 bases lining up with TRBD1. There are 15 residues in the CDR3. V was clipped by 6 bases and J by 1 base; unmatched bases: 8. Per the germline V gene, CDR1 is SNHLY and CDR2 is FYNNEI. CDR3 DNA sequence: TGTGCCAGCAGACCCCGGAAGGGGGCGAACACTGAAGCTTTCTTT. Translating it yields CASRPRKGANTEAFF.

The chain joins TRBV5-4 to TRBJ1-1, with a possible D match to TRBD1 (5 bases). CDR1 and CDR2 from the germline V gene are SGHNT and YYREEE (reference sequence). The CDR3 spans 13 residues. Trimming pared 3 bases from V and 7 bases from J, leaving 13 bases between. The CDR3 region is CASSSRAADEAFF. The DNA for the CDR3 is TGTGCCAGCAGCTCCAGGGCGGCGGATGAAGCTTTCTTT. Using reference TRBV5-4 and TRBJ1-1 for the parts outside the CDR3, the full variable domain is ETGVTQSPTHLIKTRGQQVTLRCSSQSGHNTVSWYQQALGQGPQFIFQYYREEENGRGNFPPRFSGLQFPNYSSELNVNALELDDSALYLCASSSRAADEAFFGQGTRLTVV.

The rearrangement joins TRBV19 to TRBJ2-1, with 8 positions matching TRBD2. Germline V CDR1 and CDR2: LNHDA, SQIVND (reference sequence). With V trimmed by 6 bases and J by 3 bases, 7 bases remained unmatched. This CDR3 contains 15 residues. The CDR3 is CASSFGLAVYNEQFF. DNA of the CDR3: TGTGCCAGTAGCTTCGGACTAGCTGTCTACAATGAGCAGTTCTTC.

V and J are TRBV5-1 and TRBJ2-7; D gene unclear. Trimming took 10 bases from V and 5 from J, leaving 13 bases between them. CDR1 and CDR2 (germline): SGHRS, YFSETQ. This CDR3 is 11 amino acids long. In nucleotides, the CDR3 is TGCGCCGGCAAGGTGGGCCACGAGCAGTACTTC. This encodes CAGKVGHEQYF.

V is TRBV7-6 and J is TRBJ1-1; weak D call: TRBD1 (5 bases). This CDR3 contains 15 residues. CDR1 and CDR2 from the germline V gene are SGHVS and FNYEAQ. V shed 1 base and J shed 0 bases, with 9 bases lying between them. The CDR3 region is CASSLVGGMNTEAFF. CDR3 DNA sequence: TGTGCCAGCAGCTTAGTCGGGGGGATGAACACTGAAGCTTTCTTT.

A few counts support this clone. The rearrangement joins TRBV27 to TRBJ1-1, with a tentative D call TRBD1 (6 bases). Germline V gene lookup returns CDR1 MNHEY and CDR2 SMNVEV (reference sequence). V lost 4 bases and J 1 base, leaving 19 bases between the germline ends. The CDR3 has 17 amino acids. CDR3 sequence: CASSSLGQIDQNTEAFF. CDR3 nucleotides: TGTGCCAGCAGTTCGCTCGGACAGATCGACCAGAACACTGAAGCTTTCTTT.

This clone has just one count. The V gene is TRBV28, the J gene TRBJ2-3; 11 positions match TRBD2. The CDR3 has 16 amino acids. J was trimmed by 0 bases and V by 3 bases; bases with no gene match: 2. CDR1 and CDR2 (germline): MDHEN, SYDVKM. Written as DNA, the CDR3 is TGTGCCAGCAGTTTTAGCGGGGGGGCTAGCACAGATACGCAGTATTTT. It specifies CASSFSGGASTDTQYF.

V usage is TRBV19 and J usage is TRBJ1-5, with D possibly being TRBD1 (5 bases). Trimming pared 6 bases from V and 0 bases from J, leaving 9 bases between. CDR1 is LNHDA and CDR2 is SQIVND in the germline V gene (reference sequence). There are 14 residues in the CDR3. The CDR3: CASRWGYSNQPQHF. The CDR3 bases are TGTGCCAGTAGGTGGGGCTATAGCAATCAGCCCCAGCATTTT.

The chain has TRBV4-1 and TRBJ1-4; 7 positions agree with TRBD1. Germline V gene lookup returns CDR1 MGHRA and CDR2 YSYEKL. This CDR3 spans 14 amino acids. V trimming: 6 bases; J trimming: 5 bases; junction bases outside the gene matches: 6. The CDR3 DNA is TGCGCCAGCAGACGGACAGGCTTCAATGAAAAACTGTTTTTT. It codes for CASRRTGFNEKLFF.

This clone was detected once. The chain joins TRBV9 to TRBJ2-7, with 7 bases fitting TRBD1. V shed 2 bases and J 3 bases; nucleotides not matched to a gene: 5. The CDR3 runs to 14 residues. Looked up from germline, CDR1 is SGDLS and CDR2 is YYNGEE. The DNA for the CDR3 is TGTGCCAGCAGCGTGAGGCCAGGGGGCTACGAGCAGTACTTC. This gives the protein CASSVRPGGYEQYF. Variable domain in full (rest from reference TRBV9 and TRBJ2-7): DSGVTQTPKHLITATGQRVTLRCSPRSGDLSVYWYQQSLDQGLQFLIQYYNGEERAKGNILERFSAQQFPDLHSELNLSSLELGDSALYFCASSVRPGGYEQYFGPGTRLTVT.

The chain links TRBV5-4 to TRBJ1-2; 7 bases are a match to TRBD1. J gave up 7 bases and V 0 bases, and 6 bases lay outside the gene matches. Per the germline V gene, CDR1 is SGHNT and CDR2 is YYREEE (reference sequence). The CDR3 is 14 amino acids. The CDR3: CASSLGQGGSGYTF. CDR3 DNA: TGTGCCAGCAGCTTGGGACAGGGAGGAAGTGGCTACACCTTC.

V usage is TRBV4-3 and J usage is TRBJ2-2, with 14 bases that match TRBD2. This CDR3 is built from 16 residues. The germline CDR1 and CDR2 sequences are LGHNA and YSLEER. J lost 5 bases, V lost 6 bases, and 5 bases had no gene match. CDR3 nucleotide sequence: TGCGCCAGCAGTCGTGGGACTAGCGGGGGAACCGGGGAGCTGTTTTTT. Translation gives CASSRGTSGGTGELFF.

The chain joins TRBV7-9 to TRBJ2-7; 8 bases align to TRBD1. CDR1 and CDR2 (germline): SEHNR, FQNEAQ (reference sequence). Germline trimming cut 2 bases from V and 2 bases from J; bases unmatched to any gene: 11. The CDR3 totals 17 residues. CDR3 sequence: CASSLFVRDRLTYEQYF. CDR3 DNA sequence: TGTGCCAGCAGCTTATTTGTAAGGGACAGGCTCACCTACGAGCAGTACTTC.

V gene TRBV18 combines with J gene TRBJ1-2; TRBD1 is a possible D gene (5 bases). V lost 2 bases to trimming and J lost 8 bases, with 12 bases between them. The CDR3 is made up of 13 amino acids. Looked up from germline, CDR1 is KGHSH and CDR2 is LQKENI. CDR3 region: CASSPGGAGGYTF. Here the CDR3 DNA reads TGTGCCAGCTCACCAGGAGGGGCGGGCGGCTACACCTTC.

The genes are TRBV19 and TRBJ2-7, with D perhaps matching TRBD2 (5 bases). The V gene lost 8 bases and the J gene lost 2 bases, with 10 bases spanning the gap. The CDR3 has 12 amino acids. Germline V lookup: CDR1 LNHDA, CDR2 SQIVND (reference sequence). The CDR3 is CASGRDTYEQYF. CDR3 DNA: TGTGCCAGTGGCCGGGATACCTACGAGCAGTACTTC.

CDR3 amino acids: CASNSPNAYEQYF. The CDR3 nucleotides read TGCGCCAGCAACTCTCCTAATGCCTACGAGCAGTACTTC. This sequence joins TRBV5-1 and TRBJ2-7; D call uncertain. This CDR3 has 13 amino acids. Germline V CDR1 and CDR2: SGHRS, YFSETQ. V shed 6 bases and J shed 2 bases, with 12 bases lying between them. The full variable domain, rest sourced from reference TRBV5-1 and TRBJ2-7, is KAGVTQTPRYLIKTRGQQVTLSCSPISGHRSVSWYQQTPGQGLQFLFEYFSETQRNKGNFPGRFSGRQFSNSRSEMNVSTLELGDSALYLCASNSPNAYEQYFGPGTRLTVT.

This chain joins TRBV19 and TRBJ2-2; D is possibly TRBD1 (6 bases). V was pared by 6 bases and J by 4 bases, with 9 bases between. CDR3 size: 13 residues. CDR1 and CDR2 from the germline V gene are LNHDA and SQIVND (reference sequence). The CDR3 protein is CASRNRATGELFF. CDR3 nucleotide sequence: TGTGCCAGTAGAAACAGGGCCACCGGGGAGCTGTTTTTT. The whole variable domain, filled in from reference TRBV19 and TRBJ2-2, reads DGGITQSPKYLFRKEGQNVTLSCEQNLNHDAMYWYRQDPGQGLRLIYYSQIVNDFQKGDIAEGYSVSREKKESFPLTVTSAQKNPTAFYLCASRNRATGELFFGEGSRLTVL.

This clone is deemed hyperexpanded. The same CDR3 also results from other DNA sequences found in this sample. The V and J genes are TRBV6-5 and TRBJ1-2; no reliable D call. Germline-derived CDR1 and CDR2 are MNHEY and SVGAGI. This CDR3 is 14 amino acids long. Trimming removed 5 bases from V and 0 bases from J, with 10 bases in between. Here the CDR3 reads CASSPLPTNYGYTF. CDR3 DNA: TGTGCCAGCAGTCCCCTTCCGACTAACTATGGCTACACCTTC.

The rearrangement joins TRBV28 to TRBJ1-5; D gene unclear. This CDR3 comprises 12 residues. The germline gives CDR1 MDHEN, CDR2 SYDVKM. The V gene lost 1 base and the J gene lost 10 bases, with 8 bases spanning the gap. The CDR3 DNA follows: TGTGCCAGCAGTTTATCCCCCAGTCCCCAGCATTTT. Translation: CASSLSPSPQHF.

The chain links TRBV7-9 to TRBJ1-2; D is uncertain. The germline CDR1 and CDR2 sequences are SEHNR and FQNEAQ (reference sequence). V was cut by 4 bases and J by 0 bases, with 21 bases left in between. The CDR3 is 18 residues long. The CDR3 DNA follows: TGTGCCAGCAGCTCCTCCGTCTGGCGGGCCCTAGCTAACTATGGCTACACCTTC. As protein: CASSSSVWRALANYGYTF.

The rearrangement joins TRBV7-2 to TRBJ2-7; unclear D gene. Germline CDR1 SGHTA, CDR2 FQGNSA. CDR3 size: 12 residues. Trimming cost V 5 bases and J 4 bases, with 9 bases left between them. The CDR3 DNA reads TGTGCCAGCAGCCCTGGGGAATACGAGCAGTACTTC. Protein product: CASSPGEYEQYF.

The V call is TRBV7-9, the J call TRBJ1-1; tentatively, D is TRBD1 (6 bases). This CDR3 region has 11 residues. Germline assignment: CDR1 SEHNR and CDR2 FQNEAQ (reference sequence). Trimming left V 6 bases short and J 14 bases short, with 16 bases between. In DNA form, the CDR3 reads TGTGCCAGCAGTCACGACAGGTGGGCCTTCTTT. Protein sequence: CASSHDRWAFF. Combining the CDR3 with reference TRBV7-9 and TRBJ1-1 gives the whole variable domain DTGVSQNPRHKITKRGQNVTFRCDPISEHNRLYWYRQTLGQGPEFLTYFQNEAQLEKSRLLSDRFSAERPKGSFSTLEIQRTEQGDSAMYLCASSHDRWAFFGQGTRLTVV.

Comments on this clone: Other DNA sequences from this sample encode an identical CDR3 as well. This chain joins TRBV6-5 and TRBJ1-1, with D possibly TRBD1 on 6 matching bases. Trimming removed 0 bases from V and 0 bases from J, with 8 bases in between. Germline V gives CDR1 MNHEY, CDR2 SVGAGI. The CDR3 sequence is 15 residues long. CDR3 sequence (DNA): TGTGCCAGCAGTTACTCGGCAGGGGTGAACACTGAAGCTTTCTTT. Amino acids: CASSYSAGVNTEAFF.

This clone was recorded only once. Other DNA sequences in the same sample also yield this CDR3. This chain connects TRBV5-1 to TRBJ1-2; no definite D call. The CDR3 spans 13 residues. Germline lookup yields CDR1 SGHRS and CDR2 YFSETQ. Trimming cost V 0 bases and J 4 bases, with 7 bases left between them. This CDR3 reads CASSLDLGYGYTF. For the CDR3, the DNA is TGCGCCAGCAGCTTGGATCTTGGCTATGGCTACACCTTC.

This chain connects TRBV9 to TRBJ1-4; 8 bases line up with TRBD1. The trim removed 4 bases at V and 8 bases at J, leaving 10 bases unmatched. The CDR3 has 15 residues. CDR1 SGDLS and CDR2 YYNGEE come from the germline V gene. For the CDR3, the DNA is TGTGCCAGCAGCCTTGCAGGGGGCAGCGGGGAAAAACTGTTTTTT. Translated: CASSLAGGSGEKLFF.